Presented here are 8 T cell receptor beta chains from one specimen sequenced in a study of control samples from healthy donors and cancer patients. Using immunoSEQ multiplex PCR, the repertoire was profiled, and TCRdb retains in-frame clones only, with some absent. The sample has tens of thousands of clones; approximately 90% are singletons. Sequencing was done on a sample of PBMCs. These receptors all stem from a man aged 55 to 69 with head and neck cancer.

In its sample, this clone was seen once. The rearrangement links TRBV18 to TRBJ1-2; 7 nucleotides line up with TRBD1. V shed 2 bases and J 4 bases; nucleotides not matched to a gene: 10. The CDR3 has 16 amino acids. Germline V gene sequence: CDR1 KGHSH, CDR2 LQKENI. This chain's CDR3 is CASSPSTRDSSYGYTF. CDR3 in DNA: TGTGCCAGCTCACCATCGACAAGGGACAGCAGCTATGGCTACACCTTC.

This clone was observed a few times. The chain combines TRBV2 with TRBJ2-7; D ambiguous. The CDR3 spans 11 residues. Germline V gene lookup returns CDR1 SNHLY and CDR2 FYNNEI. Trimming cost V 2 bases and J 5 bases, with 4 bases left between them. For the CDR3, the DNA is TGTGCCAGCAGTGAACGGAACGAGCAGTACTTC. Its protein is CASSERNEQYF.

The chain carries TRBV7-2 and TRBJ2-3; 7 nucleotides agree with TRBD2. Germline V lookup: CDR1 SGHTA, CDR2 FQGNSA. CDR3 length: 15 amino acids. The V and J ends lost 5 bases and 0 bases, in that order; junction bases with no gene match: 5. The CDR3 DNA reads as TGTGCCAGCAGCCGGGACTACCTAAGCACAGATACGCAGTATTTT. Protein product: CASSRDYLSTDTQYF. The full variable domain, rest sourced from reference TRBV7-2 and TRBJ2-3, is GAGVSQSPSNKVTEKGKDVELRCDPISGHTALYWYRQSLGQGLEFLIYFQGNSAPDKSGLPSDRFSAERTGGSVSTLTIQRTQQEDSAVYLCASSRDYLSTDTQYFGPGTRLTVL.

The V call is TRBV10-3, the J call TRBJ2-2; tentatively, D is TRBD2 (5 bases). This CDR3 has 14 residues. V lost 0 bases and J 5 bases, leaving 7 bases between the germline ends. CDR1 ENHRY and CDR2 SYGVKD come from the germline V gene. CDR3 residues: CAISESLATGELFF. DNA for the CDR3: TGTGCCATCAGTGAGTCGTTAGCGACCGGGGAGCTGTTTTTT.

The rearrangement links TRBV11-2 to TRBJ2-3; 8 bases match TRBD2. The CDR3 is 16 residues long. Germline CDR1 SGHAT, CDR2 FQNNGV. V gave up 5 bases and J gave up 2 bases; unmatched junction bases: 9. Here the CDR3 DNA reads TGTGCCAGCAGCACGGGAGTAGCGGGGCCCACAGATACGCAGTATTTT. This encodes CASSTGVAGPTDTQYF.

The chain recombines TRBV5-5 with TRBJ2-5, with 7 nucleotides matching TRBD1. The length of the CDR3 is 15 residues. The J segment lost 5 bases and the V segment lost 4 bases, leaving 11 bases of the junction unmatched. The germline V gene encodes CDR1 SGHKS and CDR2 YYEKEE (reference sequence). CDR3 DNA sequence: TGTGCCAGCAGCGTCACAGGGGCCGGCCAGGAGACCCAGTACTTC. Amino acids: CASSVTGAGQETQYF.

V is TRBV7-2 and J is TRBJ2-1; 8 bases fit TRBD2. The germline gives CDR1 SGHTA, CDR2 FQGNSA. J gave up 3 bases and V 3 bases, and 1 base lay outside the gene matches. This CDR3 has 14 residues. The CDR3 DNA reads TGTGCCAGCAGCTTTAGCGGGGTCTACAATGAGCAGTTCTTC. Amino acid sequence: CASSFSGVYNEQFF.

This rearrangement joins TRBV18 to TRBJ1-5, with D maybe TRBD1 (5 bases). CDR1 KGHSH and CDR2 LQKENI come from the germline V gene. V shed 3 bases and J shed 4 bases, with 16 bases lying between them. The CDR3 loop spans 16 amino acids. CDR3 sequence: CASSPARWTYNQPQHF. DNA of the CDR3: TGTGCCAGCTCACCCGCGCGCTGGACATATAATCAGCCCCAGCATTTT.